The 21 T cell receptor beta chains below were found in one sample sequenced in a study of blood T cell repertoires in COVID-19. Profiled with immunoSEQ multiplex PCR; TCRdb holds only in-frame clones, not every one. The table lists about 170,000 clones, 70% to 85% of them singletons. The specimen was peripheral blood. The receptors stem from a woman of 80 years or more with acute or convalescent COVID-19.

The chain uses TRBV29-1 and TRBJ1-1, with TRBD1 matching 10 bases. The CDR3 is 12 residues long. Germline lookup yields CDR1 SQVTM and CDR2 ANQGSEA. Losses at the gene ends were 7 bases for V and 3 bases for J; bases not matched to a gene: 2. In nucleotides, the CDR3 is TGCAGCGGGGGGACAGGGGACACTGAAGCTTTCTTT. It translates to CSGGTGDTEAFF.

The chain joins TRBV19 to TRBJ1-2; 10 bases line up with TRBD1. The CDR3 is 17 residues long. V trimming: 5 bases; J trimming: 2 bases; junction bases outside the gene matches: 11. Germline values: CDR1 LNHDA, CDR2 SQIVND (reference sequence). The CDR3: CASSPLTGGASNYGYTF. The CDR3 bases are TGTGCCAGTAGTCCCTTGACAGGGGGCGCGTCGAACTATGGCTACACCTTC.

The chain joins TRBV5-4 to TRBJ2-7; 9 bases agree with TRBD2. The CDR3 extends over 15 amino acids. CDR1 SGHNT and CDR2 YYREEE come from the germline V gene (reference sequence). With V trimmed by 4 bases and J by 5 bases, 10 bases remained unmatched. The CDR3 protein is CASSENSGRDDEQYF. DNA of the CDR3: TGTGCCAGCAGCGAAAATAGCGGGAGAGACGACGAGCAGTACTTC.

This sequence joins TRBV2 and TRBJ2-7; D gene unclear. This CDR3 spans 13 amino acids. Trimming removed 6 bases at V and 1 base at J, with 10 bases between. Looked up from germline, CDR1 is SNHLY and CDR2 is FYNNEI. Written as DNA, the CDR3 is TGTGCCAGCAGCCAAATACTATCCTACGAGCAGTACTTC. The encoded protein is CASSQILSYEQYF.

The chain recombines TRBV6-4 with TRBJ2-1, with 13 bases lining up with TRBD2. The V gene end was trimmed by 5 bases and the J gene end by 5 bases; junction bases not matched to a gene: 6. The CDR3 runs 16 residues. Germline-derived CDR1 and CDR2 are MRHNA and SNTAGT. The CDR3 DNA follows: TGTGCCAGCAGTCCCCAACTAGCGGGAGGGAACAATGAGCAGTTCTTC. It codes for CASSPQLAGGNNEQFF.

This clone was detected many times. V gene TRBV4-1 combines with J gene TRBJ1-3; the D gene is possibly TRBD1 (5 bases). V lost 1 base and J lost 4, with 17 bases in between. Germline V gene sequence: CDR1 MGHRA, CDR2 YSYEKL. The CDR3 runs 17 residues. The CDR3 protein is CASSQAPVGGTGNTIYF. The CDR3 bases are TGCGCCAGCAGCCAAGCCCCCGTCGGGGGGACGGGAAACACCATATATTTT.

This clone was observed a single time. This chain connects TRBV9 to TRBJ2-2, with 7 nucleotides matching TRBD1. Trimming took 5 bases from V and 4 from J; bases not matched to a gene: 5. The CDR3 loop spans 14 amino acids. Germline CDR1 and CDR2: SGDLS and YYNGEE. The CDR3 nucleotides read TGTGCCAGCAGACTGACAGGGACCACCGGGGAGCTGTTTTTT. It specifies CASRLTGTTGELFF.

The CDR3 DNA reads TGTGCCAGTAGTATCGGCGGGAGGGGTACAGATACGCAGTATTTT. This sequence encodes CASSIGGRGTDTQYF. V usage is TRBV19 and J usage is TRBJ2-3; 9 nucleotides line up with TRBD2. V lost 3 bases, J lost 3 bases, and 4 bases stayed unmatched. The CDR3 consists of 15 residues. Germline loops: CDR1 LNHDA, CDR2 SQIVND (reference sequence).

This chain connects TRBV3-1 (or the pseudogene TRBV3-2) to TRBJ1-2, with D unclear. CDR3 length equals 16 residues. The V gene's germline CDR1 is LGHDT and CDR2 YNNKEL (reference sequence). V was cut by 4 bases and J by 2 bases, with 17 bases left in between. CDR3 region: CASSPRGGNKNYGYTF. The CDR3 DNA reads TGTGCCAGCAGCCCACGGGGTGGGAACAAGAACTATGGCTACACCTTC.

The V call is TRBV12-5, the J call TRBJ1-4, with D unresolved. Trimming took off 4 bases at V and 10 bases at J, with 13 bases between the two ends. This CDR3 is 13 amino acids long. CDR1 is LGHNT, CDR2 FRNRAP, per germline. This chain's CDR3 is CASGSPTGVKLFF. CDR3 in DNA: TGTGCTAGTGGTTCCCCCACCGGGGTAAAACTGTTTTTT.

This clone showed up just a few times. The CDR3 sequence: CASSKRDSRLNYGYTF. The CDR3 nucleotides read TGTGCCAGTAGTAAGAGGGACAGCCGACTTAACTATGGCTACACCTTC. The rearrangement joins TRBV19 to TRBJ1-2, with 7 bases matching TRBD1. Germline loops: CDR1 LNHDA, CDR2 SQIVND (reference sequence). There are 16 residues in the CDR3. The trim removed 4 bases at V and 1 base at J, leaving 9 bases unmatched.

This chain connects TRBV18 to TRBJ2-1; 11 positions match TRBD2. Germline V gives CDR1 KGHSH, CDR2 LQKENI. The V segment lost 2 bases and the J segment 5 bases; nucleotides outside the gene matches: 5. This CDR3 region has 16 residues. This CDR3 reads CASSPTSGRVDNEQFF. CDR3 in DNA: TGTGCCAGCTCACCAACTAGCGGGAGAGTCGACAATGAGCAGTTCTTC.

V usage is TRBV19 and J usage is TRBJ2-4; 12 bases are shared with TRBD2. Germline trimming cut 5 bases from V and 6 bases from J; bases unmatched to any gene: 17. The V gene's germline CDR1 is LNHDA and CDR2 SQIVND (reference sequence). CDR3 size: 19 residues. The CDR3 sequence: CASSRGRWTSGTPTNIQYF. For the CDR3, the DNA is TGTGCCAGTAGTCGAGGGCGTTGGACTAGCGGGACGCCCACAAACATTCAGTACTTC.

V usage is TRBV5-1 and J usage is TRBJ2-7; D possibly corresponds to TRBD2 (5 bases). The CDR3 consists of 15 residues. Trimming removed 4 bases from V and 2 bases from J, with 16 bases in between. Germline CDR1 SGHRS, CDR2 YFSETQ. This CDR3 reads CASSPSGGTTYEQYF. In nucleotides, the CDR3 is TGCGCCAGCAGCCCCTCCGGAGGTACGACCTACGAGCAGTACTTC. Full variable domain (missing parts from reference TRBV5-1 and TRBJ2-7): KAGVTQTPRYLIKTRGQQVTLSCSPISGHRSVSWYQQTPGQGLQFLFEYFSETQRNKGNFPGRFSGRQFSNSRSEMNVSTLELGDSALYLCASSPSGGTTYEQYFGPGTRLTVT.

The rearrangement links TRBV6-5 to TRBJ1-4; D gene ambiguous. V gave up 6 bases and J gave up 0 bases, with 8 bases separating them. Germline assignment: CDR1 MNHEY and CDR2 SVGAGI. The CDR3 totals 14 residues. As DNA, the CDR3 is TGTGCCAGCAGCCCGGGTGCAACTAATGAAAAACTGTTTTTT. It specifies CASSPGATNEKLFF.

With regard to this clone: The same CDR3 can be traced to other DNA sequences in this sample. The chain employs TRBV5-1 and TRBJ2-5; D might be TRBD1 (5 bases). CDR1 and CDR2 from the germline V gene are SGHRS and YFSETQ. The V end was cut by 0 bases, the J end by 2 bases, with 8 bases between. The CDR3 spans 14 residues. CDR3 region: CASSLGGGQETQYF. DNA of the CDR3: TGCGCCAGCAGCTTGGGGGGCGGTCAAGAGACCCAGTACTTC.

The rearrangement uses TRBV11-2 and TRBJ2-7; the D gene is possibly TRBD1 (5 bases). The CDR3 sequence is 13 residues long. The V gene's germline CDR1 is SGHAT and CDR2 FQNNGV. The V end was cut by 1 base, the J end by 7 bases, with 11 bases between. CDR3 region: CASSLGSPGEQYF. The CDR3 DNA reads as TGTGCCAGCAGCTTAGGGTCCCCAGGGGAGCAGTACTTC. Together with reference TRBV11-2 and TRBJ2-7, the CDR3 gives the full variable domain: EAGVAQSPRYKIIEKRQSVAFWCNPISGHATLYWYQQILGQGPKLLIQFQNNGVVDDSQLPKDRFSAERLKGVDSTLKIQPAKLEDSAVYLCASSLGSPGEQYFGPGTRLTVT.

The table lists this clone with a count of one. The rearrangement links TRBV7-9 to TRBJ1-4, with D possibly TRBD1 on 5 matching bases. The ends were cut back, 5 bases at V and 0 bases at J, with 16 bases in the middle. Per germline, CDR1 SEHNR and CDR2 FQNEAQ (reference sequence). CDR3 size: 17 residues. In DNA form, the CDR3 reads TGTGCCAGCAGCACCTCTCCGGGGGTTGCAACTAATGAAAAACTGTTTTTT. This translates into CASSTSPGVATNEKLFF. The full variable domain, rest sourced from reference TRBV7-9 and TRBJ1-4, is DTGVSQNPRHKITKRGQNVTFRCDPISEHNRLYWYRQTLGQGPEFLTYFQNEAQLEKSRLLSDRFSAERPKGSFSTLEIQRTEQGDSAMYLCASSTSPGVATNEKLFFGSGTQLSVL.

The chain combines TRBV7-2 with TRBJ2-7, with D possibly matching TRBD2 (6 bases). The CDR3 is 14 amino acids. Germline V gene lookup returns CDR1 SGHTA and CDR2 FQGNSA. The V gene lost 3 bases and the J gene lost 11 bases, with 20 bases spanning the gap. CDR3 region: CASSFRIADPTKYF. In nucleotides, the CDR3 is TGTGCCAGCAGCTTCCGGATAGCGGACCCGACGAAGTACTTC.

The chain's CDR3 is CASSEFGVVSGANVLTF. In DNA, the CDR3 is TGTGCCAGCAGTGAATTCGGGGTGGTTTCCGGGGCCAACGTCCTGACTTTC. The V gene is TRBV2, the J gene TRBJ2-6, with D perhaps matching TRBD2 (5 bases). CDR1 SNHLY and CDR2 FYNNEI come from the germline V gene. Trimming left V 2 bases short and J 4 bases short, with 15 bases between. This CDR3 has 17 amino acids.

The genes are TRBV5-8 and TRBJ2-3; possibly TRBD1 for D (6 bases). CDR3 size: 14 residues. Per the germline V gene, CDR1 is SGHTS and CDR2 is YDEGEE. V was shortened by 4 bases and J by 1 base, with 10 bases between the two germline ends. In DNA, the CDR3 is TGTGCCAGCAGCCCGGACAGACGCACAGATACGCAGTATTTT. Translated: CASSPDRRTDTQYF.